This T cell receptor beta chain is from a study of brain T cells in children with intractable seizures. Study observations and caveats: Viral specificity was inferred only from CDR3 similarity; HCMV serostatus was unknown.

This CDR3 spans 14 amino acids. The V gene end was trimmed by 5 bases and the J gene end by 5 bases; junction bases not matched to a gene: 6. The germline V gene has CDR1 MNHNY and CDR2 SVGAGI (reference sequence). In regard to this clone: Its antigen is unknown.

The method was immunoSEQ multiplex PCR; TCRdb's version includes in-frame clones alone and lacks a portion of them. The sample records about 40,000 clones, 75% to 95% being singletons. Surgery cases with the highest brain T cell transcript signatures were chosen for sequencing. Before surgery, patients took at least one anti-epileptic drug. Sequences were derived from peripheral blood, sampled at surgery. The chain links TRBV6-6 to TRBJ1-5, with 7 bases identical to TRBD1. This clonotype was obtained from a girl aged 2 to 9 with tuberous sclerosis and intractable seizures. The CDR3 DNA reads TGTGCCAGCAGTGGGGACAGAAACTATCAGCCCCAGCATTTT. Its protein is CASSGDRNYQPQHF.